The rows below give T cell receptor beta chains drawn from one sample of a study of CD8 T cells in Susac syndrome. One entry per CDR3 protein, called by TCRdb with MiXCR from the immunoSEQ multiplex PCR reads. The table shows fewer than 300,000 distinct CDR3 sequences, with approximately 81% occurring only once. Material: CD8+ T cells from PBMCs. These receptors all come from a human donor with multiple sclerosis. Each CDR3 is given with its conserved first and last residue. D genes are given only for firm matches. A clone size is listed for some rows: how often the clone was seen (once, few, many), or a class if it is expanded.

DNA | CDR3 | D | J | V | size
TGTGCCAGCAGTTCTCAGGGGGCCTACGAGCAGTACTTC | CASSSQGAYEQYF | TRBD1 | TRBJ2-7 | TRBV27 | .
TGTGCCAGCAGCTCACCGGACCGTACTGGGGCCAACGTCCTGACTTTC | CASSSPDRTGANVLTF | . | TRBJ2-6 | TRBV7-8 | .
TGTGCCAGCGGACAGGTTCAAGAGACCCAGTACTTC | CASGQVQETQYF | TRBD1 | TRBJ2-5 | TRBV27 | once
TGTGCCAGCAAGACAGGGTCAGATACGCAGTATTTT | CASKTGSDTQYF | TRBD1 | TRBJ2-3 | TRBV5-6 | .
TGTGCCAGCAGCTCAGCGGTGAGGACGCAGTATTTT | CASSSAVRTQYF | . | TRBJ2-3 | TRBV7-9 | few
TGTGCCAGCAGCGGGGGCCTAGGGGAGCAGTTCTTC | CASSGGLGEQFF | . | TRBJ2-1 | TRBV5-6 | .
TGTGCCAGCAGTTACCGGGAGGGTAATAACGAGCAGTACTTC | CASSYREGNNEQYF | TRBD2 | TRBJ2-7 | TRBV6-5 | .
TGCAGCGTCCCAATAGCGGGGGGGGCGAGAGAGCAGTTCTTC | CSVPIAGGAREQFF | TRBD2 | TRBJ2-1 | TRBV29-1 | .
TGTGCCAGCAGCCATCCGGGACGGGACTACGAGCAGTACTTC | CASSHPGRDYEQYF | . | TRBJ2-7 | TRBV7-9 | few
TGCGCCAGCAGCCAAGACGGTAGCGGCTACAATGAGCAGTTCTTC | CASSQDGSGYNEQFF | . | TRBJ2-1 | TRBV4-1 | .
TGTGCCAGTACTACTAGCGGGGAACAAGAGACCCAGTACTTC | CASTTSGEQETQYF | TRBD2 | TRBJ2-5 | TRBV6-1 | .
TGTGCTAGTGCCTTCCCCACCCCGGACACCCTATCTTACAATGAGCAGTTCTTC | CASAFPTPDTLSYNEQFF | . | TRBJ2-1 | TRBV12-5 | .
TGTGCCAGCAGTTCCACTCATCCGACAGGGACTAAAAGCACAGATACGCAGTATTTT | CASSSTHPTGTKSTDTQYF | . | TRBJ2-3 | TRBV12-3/TRBV12-4 | .
TGTGCCAGCAGTTTATCGTGGACAGGGGAAAAACTGTTTTTT | CASSLSWTGEKLFF | TRBD1 | TRBJ1-4 | TRBV27 | .
TGTGCCTGGATGGGAGCCCTCTCCCGAGGCACCATATATTTT | CAWMGALSRGTIYF | . | TRBJ1-3 | TRBV30 | .
TGTGCTAGTGGTTTGGGGGGGTCCGGGACACCCTTCTATGGCTACACCTTC | CASGLGGSGTPFYGYTF | . | TRBJ1-2 | TRBV12-5 | once
TGCACCAGCAGCCAAGATCCCCAAGAGCTAGCGGGAGGTTTTGATGAGCAGTTCTTC | CTSSQDPQELAGGFDEQFF | . | TRBJ2-1 | TRBV1 | .
TGTGCCATCAGTGAGTGGACAGGGACGGAGGGCTACACCTTC | CAISEWTGTEGYTF | TRBD1 | TRBJ1-2 | TRBV10-3 | .
TGTGCCAGCAGTTTGCGGGAGAATGAGCAGTTCTTC | CASSLRENEQFF | TRBD2 | TRBJ2-1 | TRBV27 | few
TGTGCCAGCAGCGGAGTAGACGGGAGACTTTATTCCTACGAGCAGTACTTC | CASSGVDGRLYSYEQYF | . | TRBJ2-7 | TRBV3-1 | .
TGTGCCAGCAGTCCCCTGGGGCAGCCCCAGCATTTT | CASSPLGQPQHF | . | TRBJ1-5 | TRBV6-1 | .
TGTGCCAGCAGCCGTGACAGGGGTATAGCCTCTGGGGCCAACGTCCTGACTTTC | CASSRDRGIASGANVLTF | TRBD1 | TRBJ2-6 | TRBV6-1 | .
TGTGCCAGCAGCCAAGTGGGGGCCGGTGAAAAACTGTTTTTT | CASSQVGAGEKLFF | . | TRBJ1-4 | TRBV4-2 | .
TGCAGTGCTAGAGTCTACTACTCCTACGAGCAGTACTTC | CSARVYYSYEQYF | . | TRBJ2-7 | TRBV20-1 | .
TGTGCCAGCTCCCGGGGGGCACGGTTGAACACTGAAGCTTTCTTT | CASSRGARLNTEAFF | . | TRBJ1-1 | TRBV18 | few
TGTGCCAGCAGTACTAGCGGATCCTACGAGCAGTACTTC | CASSTSGSYEQYF | TRBD2 | TRBJ2-7 | TRBV28 | .
TGTGCCACCTACAGGGGGCCCGATACGCAGTATTTT | CATYRGPDTQYF | TRBD1 | TRBJ2-3 | TRBV7-9 | .
TGTGCTAGTGGATCCACAGGGGACGATCAGCCCCAGCATTTT | CASGSTGDDQPQHF | TRBD1 | TRBJ1-5 | TRBV12-5 | .
TGTGCCATCAGTGAGTTAGCTAGCGGAAACTACGAGCAGTACTTC | CAISELASGNYEQYF | TRBD2 | TRBJ2-7 | TRBV10-3 | .
TGTGCCAGCAGTTACAGCCCCGGGACCTATGGCTACACCTTC | CASSYSPGTYGYTF | . | TRBJ1-2 | TRBV6-5 | few
TGCAGCGTTGAACAACACCTAAAGAACTACGAGCAGTACTTC | CSVEQHLKNYEQYF | . | TRBJ2-7 | TRBV29-1 | .
TGTGCCAGCAGTTACTCCACTAGCGGTGACTTCTCCTACGAGCAGTACTTC | CASSYSTSGDFSYEQYF | TRBD2 | TRBJ2-7 | TRBV6-5 | .
TGTGCCAGCAGTTACTCGATAAGGGGTACTGAAGCTTTCTTT | CASSYSIRGTEAFF | . | TRBJ1-1 | TRBV6-5 | .
TGTGCCAGCAGCAACCGGGACTCCTTCTCCTACGAGCAGTACTTC | CASSNRDSFSYEQYF | . | TRBJ2-7 | TRBV7-9 | .
TGTGCCAGTAGTATGGGGTCAGGGCTTCAGCCCCAGCATTTT | CASSMGSGLQPQHF | . | TRBJ1-5 | TRBV19 | few
TGTGCCAGCAGCTTGGACAGGGTCGAGCAGTACTTC | CASSLDRVEQYF | . | TRBJ2-7 | TRBV5-5 | .
TGTGCCACCAAGACAGCCGACAGTAACACTGAAGCTTTCTTT | CATKTADSNTEAFF | . | TRBJ1-1 | TRBV25-1 | .
TGTGCCAGCAGCACAACTAGCGGGAGGGCCTATGAGCAGTTCTTC | CASSTTSGRAYEQFF | TRBD2 | TRBJ2-1 | TRBV7-9 | .
TGTGCCAGTAGTAGGCGCAGAACCGACCAGCCCCAGCATTTT | CASSRRRTDQPQHF | . | TRBJ1-5 | TRBV19 | .
TGTGCCAGCAGTTTATCTAGTCCCGGCTACAATGAGCAGTTCTTC | CASSLSSPGYNEQFF | . | TRBJ2-1 | TRBV27 | .
TGTGCCAGCAGCCCCTTCGGGGAACTAGTCTCCTTTGATTCGAACACCGGGGAGCTGTTTTTT | CASSPFGELVSFDSNTGELFF | . | TRBJ2-2 | TRBV6-1 | .
TGTGCCAGCAGCTTAGTTTCCCGGGACAATGAGCAGTTCTTC | CASSLVSRDNEQFF | . | TRBJ2-1 | TRBV7-9 | .
TGCGCCAGCAGCTTGGTATCACCAGAGTATGAGCAGTTCTTC | CASSLVSPEYEQFF | . | TRBJ2-1 | TRBV5-1 | .
TGTGCCAGCATCACGAGCGGGAGATGGTCCTACAATGAGCAGTTCTTC | CASITSGRWSYNEQFF | TRBD2 | TRBJ2-1 | TRBV6-1 | .
TGTGCCAGCAGTTTTAGGCGGGTAAATTCACCCCTCCACTTT | CASSFRRVNSPLHF | . | TRBJ1-6 | TRBV28 | few
TGTGCCAGCAGTCCTCCCAGGACAGGGATGGCCTATAATTCACCCCTCCACTTT | CASSPPRTGMAYNSPLHF | TRBD1 | TRBJ1-6 | TRBV2 | .
TGTGCTAGTGGTTTGGTATTAGAGGGGACAGGGGACTATAGCAATCAGCCCCAGCATTTT | CASGLVLEGTGDYSNQPQHF | TRBD1 | TRBJ1-5 | TRBV12-5 | .